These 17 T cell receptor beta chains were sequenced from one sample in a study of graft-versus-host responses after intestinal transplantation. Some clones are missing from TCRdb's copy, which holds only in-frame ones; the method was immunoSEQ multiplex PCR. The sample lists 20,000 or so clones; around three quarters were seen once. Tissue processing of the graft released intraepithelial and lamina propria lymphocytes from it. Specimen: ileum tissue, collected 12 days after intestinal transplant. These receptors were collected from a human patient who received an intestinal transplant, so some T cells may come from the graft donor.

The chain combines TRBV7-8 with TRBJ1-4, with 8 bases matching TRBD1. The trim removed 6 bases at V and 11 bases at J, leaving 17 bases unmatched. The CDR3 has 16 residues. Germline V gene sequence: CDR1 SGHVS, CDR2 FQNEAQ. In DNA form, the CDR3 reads TGTGCCAGCAGTTGCCCCAGGGGGCGAGGGCTATGGAAACTGTTTTTT. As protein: CASSCPRGRGLWKLFF.

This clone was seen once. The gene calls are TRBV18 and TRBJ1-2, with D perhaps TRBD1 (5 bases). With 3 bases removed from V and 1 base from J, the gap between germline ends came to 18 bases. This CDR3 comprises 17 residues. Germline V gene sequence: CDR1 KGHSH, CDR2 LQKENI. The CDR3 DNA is TGTGCCAGCTCACCCCAACAGGACCTCGGGAGTAACTATGGCTACACCTTC. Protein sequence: CASSPQQDLGSNYGYTF. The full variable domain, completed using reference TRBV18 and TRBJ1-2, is NAGVMQNPRHLVRRRGQEARLRCSPMKGHSHVYWYRQLPEEGLKFMVYLQKENIIDESGMPKERFSAEFPKEGPSILRIQQVVRGDSAAYFCASSPQQDLGSNYGYTFGSGTRLTVV.

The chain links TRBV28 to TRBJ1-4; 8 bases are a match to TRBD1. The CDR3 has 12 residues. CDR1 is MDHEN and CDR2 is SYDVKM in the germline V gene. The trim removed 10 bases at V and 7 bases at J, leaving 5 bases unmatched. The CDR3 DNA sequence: TGTGCCACCGGACAGGGCGGTGAAAAACTGTTTTTT. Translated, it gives CATGQGGEKLFF. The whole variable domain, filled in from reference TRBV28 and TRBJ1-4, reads DVKVTQSSRYLVKRTGEKVFLECVQDMDHENMFWYRQDPGLGLRLIYFSYDVKMKEKGDIPEGYSVSREKKERFSLILESASTNQTSMYLCATGQGGEKLFFGSGTQLSVL.

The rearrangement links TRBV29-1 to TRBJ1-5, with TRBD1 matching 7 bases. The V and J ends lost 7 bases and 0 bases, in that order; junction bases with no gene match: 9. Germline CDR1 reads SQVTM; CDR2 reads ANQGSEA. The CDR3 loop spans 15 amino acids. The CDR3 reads CSDPGQLPSNQPQHF. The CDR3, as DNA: TGCAGCGACCCGGGACAGCTCCCTAGCAATCAGCCCCAGCATTTT. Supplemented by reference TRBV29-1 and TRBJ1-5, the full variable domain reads SAVISQKPSRDICQRGTSLTIQCQVDSQVTMMFWYRQQPGQSLTLIATANQGSEATYESGFVIDKFPISRPNLTFSTLTVSNMSPEDSSIYLCSDPGQLPSNQPQHFGDGTRLSIL.

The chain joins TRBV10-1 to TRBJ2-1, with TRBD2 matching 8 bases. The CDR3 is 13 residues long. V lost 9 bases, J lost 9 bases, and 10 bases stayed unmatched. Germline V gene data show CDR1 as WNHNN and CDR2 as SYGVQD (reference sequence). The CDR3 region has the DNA TGCGCCAGGACAACTAGCGGAGGTCGTGAGCAGTTCTTC. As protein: CARTTSGGREQFF.

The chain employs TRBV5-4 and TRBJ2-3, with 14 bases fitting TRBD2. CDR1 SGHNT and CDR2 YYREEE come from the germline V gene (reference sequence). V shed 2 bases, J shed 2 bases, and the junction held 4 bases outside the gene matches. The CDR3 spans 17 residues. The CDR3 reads CASSFRLAGGPTDTQYF. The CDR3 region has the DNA TGTGCCAGCAGCTTCCGACTAGCGGGAGGGCCCACAGATACGCAGTATTTT.

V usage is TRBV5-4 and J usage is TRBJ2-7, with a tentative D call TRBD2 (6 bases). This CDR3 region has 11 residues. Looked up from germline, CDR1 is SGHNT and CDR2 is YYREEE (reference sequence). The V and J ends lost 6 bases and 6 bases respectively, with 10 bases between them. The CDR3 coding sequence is TGTGCCAGCAATGCCGGGAGCGAGCAGTACTTC. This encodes CASNAGSEQYF.

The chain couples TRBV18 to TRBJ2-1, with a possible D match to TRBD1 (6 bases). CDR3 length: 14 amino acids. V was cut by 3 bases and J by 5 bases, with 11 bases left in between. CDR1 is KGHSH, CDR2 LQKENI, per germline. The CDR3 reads CASSPQGTHNEQFF. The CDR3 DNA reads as TGTGCCAGCTCACCCCAGGGGACCCACAATGAGCAGTTCTTC.

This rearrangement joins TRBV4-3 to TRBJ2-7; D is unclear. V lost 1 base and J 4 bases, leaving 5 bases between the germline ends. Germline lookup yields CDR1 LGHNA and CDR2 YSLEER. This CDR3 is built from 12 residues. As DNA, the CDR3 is TGCGCCAGCAGCCAAGCGGAGTACGAGCAGTACTTC. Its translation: CASSQAEYEQYF.

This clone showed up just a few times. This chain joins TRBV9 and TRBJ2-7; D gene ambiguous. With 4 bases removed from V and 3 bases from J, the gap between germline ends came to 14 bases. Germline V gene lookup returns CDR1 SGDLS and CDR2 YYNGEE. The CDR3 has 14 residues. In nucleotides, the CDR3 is TGTGCCAGCAGCCAAGATATGGCAGTCTACGAGCAGTACTTC. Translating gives CASSQDMAVYEQYF.

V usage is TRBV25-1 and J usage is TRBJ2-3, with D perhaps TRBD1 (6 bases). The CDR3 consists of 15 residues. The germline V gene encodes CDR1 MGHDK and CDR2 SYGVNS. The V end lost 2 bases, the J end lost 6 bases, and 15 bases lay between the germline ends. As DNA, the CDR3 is TGTGCCAGCAGTGAAGCAGGGGCTCGAAGGGATACGCAGTATTTT. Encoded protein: CASSEAGARRDTQYF.

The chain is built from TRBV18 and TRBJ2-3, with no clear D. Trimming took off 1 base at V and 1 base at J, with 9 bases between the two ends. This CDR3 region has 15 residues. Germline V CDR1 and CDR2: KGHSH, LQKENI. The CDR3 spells CASSPLVARTDTQYF. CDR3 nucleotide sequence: TGTGCCAGCTCACCACTAGTAGCCCGCACAGATACGCAGTATTTT. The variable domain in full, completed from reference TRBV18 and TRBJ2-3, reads NAGVMQNPRHLVRRRGQEARLRCSPMKGHSHVYWYRQLPEEGLKFMVYLQKENIIDESGMPKERFSAEFPKEGPSILRIQQVVRGDSAAYFCASSPLVARTDTQYFGPGTRLTVL.

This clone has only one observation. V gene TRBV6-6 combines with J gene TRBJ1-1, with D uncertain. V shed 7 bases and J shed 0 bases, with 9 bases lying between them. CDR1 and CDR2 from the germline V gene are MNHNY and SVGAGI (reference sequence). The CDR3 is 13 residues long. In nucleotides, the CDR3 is TGTGCCAGCATTCGAGCCGTGAACACTGAAGCTTTCTTT. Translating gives CASIRAVNTEAFF.

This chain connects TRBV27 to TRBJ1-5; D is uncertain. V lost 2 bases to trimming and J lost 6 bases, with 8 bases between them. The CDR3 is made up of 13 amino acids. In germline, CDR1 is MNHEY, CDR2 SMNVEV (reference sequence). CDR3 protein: CASSLRGGQPQHF. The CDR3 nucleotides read TGTGCCAGCAGTTTACGGGGTGGTCAGCCCCAGCATTTT.

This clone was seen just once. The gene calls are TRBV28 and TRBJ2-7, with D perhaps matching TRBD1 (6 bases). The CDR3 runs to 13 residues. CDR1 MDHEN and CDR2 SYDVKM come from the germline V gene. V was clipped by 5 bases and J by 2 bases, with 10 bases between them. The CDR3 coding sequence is TGTGCCAGCAGTCCCGCAGGGGCCTACGAGCAGTACTTC. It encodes CASSPAGAYEQYF.

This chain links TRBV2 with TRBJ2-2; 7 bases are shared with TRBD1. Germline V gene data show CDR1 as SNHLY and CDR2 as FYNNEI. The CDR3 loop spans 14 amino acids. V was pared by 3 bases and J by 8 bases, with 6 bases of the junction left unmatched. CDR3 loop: CASSELTGPGELFF. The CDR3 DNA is TGTGCCAGCAGTGAGTTGACAGGGCCGGGGGAGCTGTTTTTT.

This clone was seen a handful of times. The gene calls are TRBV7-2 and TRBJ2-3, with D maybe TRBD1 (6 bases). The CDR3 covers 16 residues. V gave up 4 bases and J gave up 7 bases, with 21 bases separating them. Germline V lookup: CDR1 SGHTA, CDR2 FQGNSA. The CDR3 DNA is TGTGCCAGCAGCTCCGCTATAGGACAGCTATCGAATACGCAGTATTTT. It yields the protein CASSSAIGQLSNTQYF.